The sequence of this TCR beta chain was determined in a study of shared clonotypes between healthy human individuals. Study observations and caveats: The sampled material consisted only of blood, and tissue repertoires are likely to differ. The sharing of 4% to 5.5% of naive CD4 clonotypes was seen across several donors. Non-shared clonotypes displayed generation probabilities falling below those of clonotypes present in all four donors.

Note on this clone: The antigen is undetermined.

The CDR3 length is 11 residues. V was shortened by 5 bases and J by 7 bases, with 8 bases between the two germline ends. Germline V gives CDR1 MNHEY, CDR2 SVGAGI. The assay was immunoSEQ multiplex PCR, and TCRdb's table has in-frame clones only and misses some. The sample lists around 510,000 clones; around 96% were seen once. Sequenced: naive CD4+ T cells sorted from blood. The subset here: CD45RA+ positively selected. This sequence was found in a woman aged 30 to 39 in good health. The chain is built from TRBV6-5 and TRBJ1-2; D perhaps matches TRBD1 (5 bases). CDR3 in DNA: TGTGCCAGCAGTCGGGGGGGTGGCTACACCTTC. Amino acids: CASSRGGGYTF.